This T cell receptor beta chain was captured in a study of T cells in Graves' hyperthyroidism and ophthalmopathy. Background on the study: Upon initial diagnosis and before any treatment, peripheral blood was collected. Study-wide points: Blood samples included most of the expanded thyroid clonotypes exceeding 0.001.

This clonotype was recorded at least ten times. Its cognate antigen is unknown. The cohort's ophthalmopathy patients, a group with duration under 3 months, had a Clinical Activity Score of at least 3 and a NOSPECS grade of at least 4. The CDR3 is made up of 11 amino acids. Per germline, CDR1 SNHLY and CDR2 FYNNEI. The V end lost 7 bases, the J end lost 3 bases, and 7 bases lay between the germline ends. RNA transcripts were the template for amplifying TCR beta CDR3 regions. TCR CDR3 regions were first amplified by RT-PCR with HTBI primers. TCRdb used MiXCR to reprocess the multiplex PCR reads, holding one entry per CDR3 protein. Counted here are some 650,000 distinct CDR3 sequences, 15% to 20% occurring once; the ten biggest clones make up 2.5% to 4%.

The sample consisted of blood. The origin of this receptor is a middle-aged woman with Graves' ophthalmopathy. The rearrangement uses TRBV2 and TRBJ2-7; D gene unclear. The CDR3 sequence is CASKRGYEQYF. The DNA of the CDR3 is TGTGCCAGCAAACGCGGCTACGAGCAGTACTTC.